This T cell receptor (beta chain) is drawn from a study of vaccination effects on CD4 cells after COVID-19 (dated by TCRdb to 2022 to 2024). At the level of the whole study: Across the study, the median time from the second dose to post-vaccine sampling was 72 days (range 14 to 241). SARS-CoV-2 spike-specific CD4+ TCR repertoires were compared before and after mRNA vaccination in COVID-19 convalescent patients and in infection-naive vaccine recipients. Altogether, roughly 10 COVID-19 convalescent patients and several SARS-CoV-2-naive healthy vaccine recipients made up the full study. Cultures from other donors in the study were sequenced using the Oncomine TCR Beta short-read assay on an Illumina iSeq 100.

From a lookup of the germline V gene (reference sequence), CDR1 and CDR2 are GTSNPN and SVGIG. The junction carries 9 bases between V and J, which are trimmed by 0 bases and 3 bases respectively. From the cysteine through the phenylalanine, the CDR3 covers 14 amino acids. The only DNA kept is the CDR3, 42 bases in frame from the first base. Note on this clone: The antigen it binds to is not known. No much larger clonotype is one base removed from it; base qualities were not supplied.

Study-wide conclusions, independent of this receptor: Among healthy vaccine recipients, nearly all vaccine-induced clones were SARS-CoV-2 mono-reactive, and only 1 of 255 was cross-reactive with common cold coronaviruses. Clones induced by infection and clones induced by vaccination both contracted markedly at late timepoints after vaccination, which fits with T cell responses waning over time. The study was limited by a small number of convalescent patients and lacked early post-infection timepoints.

Libraries were made using the immunoSEQ multiplex PCR assay. DNA from the cultured, isolated CD4+ T cells was subjected to TCR beta CDR3 sequencing. As for how the authors treated the data: Non-productive TCR sequences were discarded, and reads were trimmed to the CDR3 region, with only CDR3s of 7 or more amino acids retained. The MANAFEST web app was used to pick out antigen-specific clonotypes by comparing their expansion in peptide wells with that in reference cultures. For clones to be considered positive, expansion at FDR<0.05 versus reference and all other wells, an odds ratio above 5, and a frequency above 0.1% in two replicate wells were required. Clonotypes significantly expanded in SARS-CoV-2 spike wells and in at least one common cold coronavirus spike condition were defined as cross-reactive. CDR3 similarity was assessed by Levenshtein distance using the stringdist R package, and unrooted trees were constructed with ape in R 3.6.1. What TCRdb holds here is the immuneACCESS table cut down to in-frame rearrangements. Part of the clones is not present; checked against another copy, under half of the missing clones reflect an unresolved V gene, and the others are unexplained. That table is the source of V, J and clone size, and D and trimming were worked out from the DNA. Recorded for this sample are some 74,000 clones; 75% to 85% of them occurred a single time. The top ten constitute 1.2% of the sample.

To identify antigen-specific CD4+ T cell clonotypes by their expansion, the ViraFEST assay first stimulated PBMC with viral peptide pools and then applied TCR sequencing. After less than eleven days of culture, CD4+ T cells were isolated with the EasySep CD4+ T cell isolation kit. Two doses of either the BNT162b2 or the mRNA-1273 mRNA SARS-CoV-2 vaccine were administered to participants. The absence of prior SARS-CoV-2 infection in healthy vaccine recipients was confirmed by negative nucleocapsid antibodies before and after vaccination. About 1.8 million PBMC per well were cultured with approximately 10 ug/ml peptides in IMDM containing roughly 5% human AB serum, approximately 10 IU/ml IL-2 and gentamicin. On days 3 and 7, half of the culture medium was replaced with fresh IL-2-containing medium. Unless noted otherwise, every peptide stimulation condition was grown in triplicate wells. PBMC were separated from whole blood using Ficoll-Paque Plus gradient centrifugation and were then either cryopreserved at -140C or used fresh. Overlapping peptide pools spanned the spike proteins of SARS-CoV-2 and the common cold coronaviruses HCoV-NL63, HCoV-OC43 and HCoV-229E. Genomic DNA was extracted from cultured CD4+ T cells with the QIAamp micro DNA kit.

The TCR originated in a human donor who received a COVID-19 vaccine. The rearranged chain carries TRBV30 and TRBJ1-5; matching of 6 bases hints at TRBD1 as the D gene. Sample: CD4+ T cells from PBMCs cultured with HCoV-229E spike peptides, taken after COVID-19 vaccination. The cell subset or site tag for this specimen amounts to: HCoV-229E spike overlapping peptide pool stimulation. The CDR3: CAWSVRDTNQPQHF. The DNA sequence is as follows: TGTGCCTGGAGTGTAAGGGACACCAATCAGCCCCAGCATTTT.